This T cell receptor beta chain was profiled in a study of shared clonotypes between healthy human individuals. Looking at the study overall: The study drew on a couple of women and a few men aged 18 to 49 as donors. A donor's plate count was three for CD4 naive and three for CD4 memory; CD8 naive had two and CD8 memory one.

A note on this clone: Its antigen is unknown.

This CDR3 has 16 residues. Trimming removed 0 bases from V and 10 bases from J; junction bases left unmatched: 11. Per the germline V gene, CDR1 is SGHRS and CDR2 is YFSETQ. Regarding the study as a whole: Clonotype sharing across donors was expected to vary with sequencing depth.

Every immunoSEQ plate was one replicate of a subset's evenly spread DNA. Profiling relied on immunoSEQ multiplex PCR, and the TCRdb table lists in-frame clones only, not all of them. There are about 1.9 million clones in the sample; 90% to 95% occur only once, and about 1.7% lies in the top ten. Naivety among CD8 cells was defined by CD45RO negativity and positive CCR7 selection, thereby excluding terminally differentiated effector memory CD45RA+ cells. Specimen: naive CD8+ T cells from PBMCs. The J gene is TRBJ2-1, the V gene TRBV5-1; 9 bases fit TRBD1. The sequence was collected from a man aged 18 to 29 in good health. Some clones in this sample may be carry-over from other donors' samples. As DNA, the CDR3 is TGCGCCAGCAGCTTGGGAACAGGGGGCGTTTCCCGGGAGCAGTTCTTC. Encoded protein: CASSLGTGGVSREQFF.